This T cell receptor beta chain was recovered during a study of shared clonotypes between healthy human individuals. In the case of this clone: At the DNA level, this CDR3 is encoded by other sequences in the same sample as well.

The data were produced by immunoSEQ multiplex PCR, yet TCRdb's version contains in-frame clones alone and is incomplete. Altogether roughly 1,500,000 clones are present, approximately 98.5% being singletons, with the ten largest covering about 0.34%. This CDR3 is 11 amino acids long. Trimming stripped 0 bases from V and 6 bases from J, with 4 bases between. Germline CDR1 reads GTSNPN; CDR2 reads SVGIG (reference sequence). The sequence was collected from a man in his thirties or forties in good health. The chain links TRBV30 to TRBJ2-3; D remains unclear. The specimen sequenced was naive CD4+ T cells sorted from blood. Subset here: CD45RA+ positively selected. CDR3 coding DNA: TGTGCCTGGAGTGTTTTGGATACGCAGTATTTT. Translated, it gives CAWSVLDTQYF.